The next 7 T cell receptor beta chains were all read from a single sample in a study of blood T cell repertoires in COVID-19. Assay used: immunoSEQ multiplex PCR; TCRdb lists only in-frame clones, some missing. The data show 150,000 to 200,000 clones, more than 75% seen once. Sequencing was done on a sample of PBMCs or T cells enriched from blood (not recorded which). The receptors were gathered from a human donor with acute COVID-19. The donor label of this sample is uncertain.

J is TRBJ1-2 and V is TRBV7-9; D ambiguous. Trimming left V 5 bases short and J 6 bases short, with 10 bases between. The CDR3 is 12 amino acids. Germline V gene data show CDR1 as SEHNR and CDR2 as FQNEAQ (reference sequence). The chain's CDR3 is CASSPDKDGYTF. The CDR3 DNA follows: TGTGCCAGCAGCCCCGACAAAGATGGCTACACCTTC.

This chain uses TRBV3-1 (or the pseudogene TRBV3-2) with TRBJ1-1, with D unresolved. There are 15 residues in the CDR3. Germline CDR1 reads LGHDT; CDR2 reads YNNKEL (reference sequence). The ends were cut back, 11 bases at V and 0 bases at J, with 19 bases in the middle. The CDR3 here is CAGVSASGVNTEAFF. CDR3 DNA: TGTGCCGGGGTATCGGCATCGGGAGTGAACACTGAAGCTTTCTTT.

V usage is TRBV5-1 and J usage is TRBJ2-7; a weak D match, TRBD2 (6 bases). CDR3 length equals 16 residues. Germline lookup yields CDR1 SGHRS and CDR2 YFSETQ. Trimming stripped 0 bases from V and 4 bases from J, with 17 bases between. The CDR3 region is CASSLAARDGGYEQYF. The CDR3 bases are TGCGCCAGCAGCTTGGCCGCTAGGGACGGGGGTTACGAGCAGTACTTC.

This clone was seen a single time. Here the CDR3 reads CASSFGRGGEQYF. CDR3 sequence (DNA): TGTGCCAGCAGCTTCGGGCGGGGAGGGGAGCAGTACTTC. The gene calls are TRBV11-2 and TRBJ2-7, with TRBD2 matching over 7 bases. The CDR3 extends over 13 amino acids. The trim removed 3 bases at V and 7 bases at J, leaving 6 bases unmatched. Germline V lookup: CDR1 SGHAT, CDR2 FQNNGV.

The chain links TRBV5-1 to TRBJ1-3; the D gene is possibly TRBD1 (6 bases). CDR1 and CDR2 (germline): SGHRS, YFSETQ. CDR3 length equals 15 residues. V gave up 4 bases and J gave up 2 bases, with 13 bases separating them. CDR3 residues: CASSPRGGTGNTIYF. In DNA, the CDR3 is TGCGCCAGCAGCCCGCGGGGGGGCACTGGAAACACCATATATTTT.

Regarding this clone: One end of the junction does not line up with germline, which may come from a read error. The chain has TRBV15 and TRBJ1-2, with D uncertain. In germline, CDR1 is LNHNV, CDR2 YYDKDF (reference sequence). The CDR3 is 15 residues long. The CDR3 nucleotides are TGTACCACCAGCAGAGATGTAACACCCAACTATGGCTACACCTTC. Amino acid sequence: CTTSRDVTPNYGYTF. Together with reference TRBV15 and TRBJ1-2, the CDR3 gives the full variable domain: DAMVIQNPRYQVTQFGKPVTLSCSQTLNHNVMYWYQQKSSQAPKLLFHYYDKDFNNEADTPDNFQSRRPNTSFCFLDIRSPGLGDTAMYLCTTSRDVTPNYGYTFGSGTRLTVV.

J is TRBJ2-3 and V is TRBV5-1; unclear D gene. V shed 0 bases and J shed 2 bases, with 7 bases lying between them. Germline-derived CDR1 and CDR2 are SGHRS and YFSETQ. CDR3 size: 14 residues. The CDR3 loop reads CASSLVISTDTQYF. The CDR3 coding sequence is TGCGCCAGCAGCTTGGTAATCTCCACAGATACGCAGTATTTT.